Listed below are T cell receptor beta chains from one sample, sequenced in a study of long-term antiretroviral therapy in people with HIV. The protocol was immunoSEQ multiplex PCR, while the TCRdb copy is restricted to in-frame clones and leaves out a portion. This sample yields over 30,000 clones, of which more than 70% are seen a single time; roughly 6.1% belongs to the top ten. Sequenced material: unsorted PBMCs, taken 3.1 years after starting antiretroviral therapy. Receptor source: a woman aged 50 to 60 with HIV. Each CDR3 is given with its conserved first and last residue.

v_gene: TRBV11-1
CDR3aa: CASSLDRVLDNEQFF

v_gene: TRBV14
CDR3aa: CASSHMGLAGSSYEQYF

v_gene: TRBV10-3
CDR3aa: CAISVSQTSYEQYF

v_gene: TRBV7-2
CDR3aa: CASSRYGSHTIYF

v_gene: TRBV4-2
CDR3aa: CASSQETGPYTF

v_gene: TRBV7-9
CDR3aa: CASSARGQGYEKLFF

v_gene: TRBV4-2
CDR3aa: CASSQGLAGMGNEQFF

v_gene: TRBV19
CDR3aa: CASMVGPFSGNTIYF

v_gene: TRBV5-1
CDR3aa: CASSLESGGNTIYF

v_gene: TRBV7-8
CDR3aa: CASSLRITGTGVGDTQYF

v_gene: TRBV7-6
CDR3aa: CASSLEISGGKYNEQFF

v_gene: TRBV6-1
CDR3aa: CASSEEGLETQYF

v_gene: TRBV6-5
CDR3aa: CASNREGGGGAFF

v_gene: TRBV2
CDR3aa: CASSSRTGRNEQFF

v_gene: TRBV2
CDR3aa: CASQDRATEAFF

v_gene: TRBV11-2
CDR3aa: CASSLGYNEQFF

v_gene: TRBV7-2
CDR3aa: CASSLGTEGHYGYTF

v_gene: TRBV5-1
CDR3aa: CASSLWTGRNTEAFF

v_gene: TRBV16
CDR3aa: CASSVLNSNQPQHF

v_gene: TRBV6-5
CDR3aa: CASSYSVQDRNGYTF

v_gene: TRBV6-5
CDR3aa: CASSYQGLGYTF

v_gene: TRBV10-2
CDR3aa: CASSERDRGSGPQHF